The clone carrying this T cell receptor (beta chain) has ten or more counts. CDR3 length equals 11 residues. The ends were cut back, 4 bases at V and 4 bases at J, with 3 bases in the middle. Germline V lookup: CDR1 LNHDA, CDR2 SQIVND (reference sequence). This specimen comes from a study of low-dose radiotherapy and immunotherapy resistance in tumors. Noted time point: after trial treatment. This sample's treatment: LDRT plus nivolumab, ipilimumab, low-dose cyclophosphamide and aspirin (RACIN trial). First-strand cDNA relied on TRAV- and TRBV-specific primers spanning alpha and beta chains. Amplification of TCRs used a constant-region primer and V-primer adapter for 20 PCR cycles. TCRdb recomputed calls from the reads with MiXCR, one row per CDR3 protein. This sample yields about 39,000 distinct CDR3 sequences, of which roughly 20% are seen a single time; about a tenth belongs to the top ten.

The specimen comprised PBMCs, sampled after low-dose radiotherapy plus immunotherapy. The sequence came from a female donor with ovarian cancer. The gene calls are TRBV19 and TRBJ2-3; D is ambiguous. The CDR3 is CASSTADTQYF. Here the CDR3 DNA reads TGTGCCAGTAGTACGGCAGATACGCAGTATTTT. The entire variable domain, with the rest obtained from reference TRBV19 and TRBJ2-3, is as follows: DGGITQSPKYLFRKEGQNVTLSCEQNLNHDAMYWYRQDPGQGLRLIYYSQIVNDFQKGDIAEGYSVSREKKESFPLTVTSAQKNPTAFYLCASSTADTQYFGPGTRLTVL.